This T cell receptor beta chain is from a study of shared clonotypes between healthy human individuals. Background on the study: The donor group consisted of a couple of women and a few men, aged 18 to 49.

Comment on this clone: Its antigen is not known.

Positive CCR7 selection of CD45RO-negative cells yielded the naive CD8 cells, and terminally differentiated effector memory CD45RA+ cells were excluded. Broader study findings: Sequencing of the sorted subsets was shown by rarefaction to be incomplete despite large depth. Sharing across a handful of donors was seen in around 5% of naive CD4 clonotypes. Only a few donors were included, so the genetic and exposure-history diversity represented was limited.

The CDR3 is 16 amino acids. With V trimmed by 3 bases and J by 7 bases, 11 bases remained unmatched. Germline loops: CDR1 SNHLY, CDR2 FYNNEI. The method was immunoSEQ multiplex PCR; TCRdb's version includes in-frame clones alone and lacks a portion of them. The table shows a few million clones, with around 95% occurring only once. Sequenced input: naive CD8+ T cells from PBMCs. This chain uses TRBV2 with TRBJ2-5, with 10 positions matching TRBD2. The TCR originated in a man aged 18 to 29 in good health. Some clones in this sample may be carry-over from other donors' samples. Written as DNA, the CDR3 is TGTGCCAGCAGTGAGGTCCCAAAACTAGCGGGAATGACCCAGTACTTC. It yields the protein CASSEVPKLAGMTQYF.